This T cell receptor beta chain was recovered during a study of blood T cells in healthy people across ages. Germline CDR1 KGHDR, CDR2 SFDVKD. The CDR3 is 15 residues long. Trimming took 7 bases from V and 6 from J; bases not matched to a gene: 7. Whole-study findings and limits: It was held that diversity estimates obtained from one million T cells represented underestimates. Naive and antigen-experienced cells were not separated, limiting conclusive comparison.

This clonotype was seen a handful of times. Its antigen is not identified. With a J-beta primer mix and a sample-barcoded 5' primer, a second PCR ran about 7 to 11 cycles. All cDNA molecules were each tagged by a template-switch adaptor with 12 random nucleotides. Every sample gave at least 2.5 million paired-end reads containing CDR3. TCRdb itself ran the 5' RACE reads through MiXCR, one entry per CDR3 protein. The sample has fewer than 1,000,000 distinct CDR3 sequences; around 45% are singletons. The rearrangement uses TRBV24-1 and TRBJ2-3; 12 bases match TRBD1. The source is a man aged 60 to 75 in good health. What was sequenced was blood. The CDR3 is CATRHRDRGQDTQYF. The CDR3 DNA is TGTGCCACCAGACACCGGGACAGGGGGCAGGATACGCAGTATTTT.